Listed below are T cell receptor beta chains from one sample, sequenced in a study of T cells in Graves' hyperthyroidism and ophthalmopathy. Each CDR3 protein gets one entry after TCRdb re-called the multiplex PCR reads with MiXCR. The data contain about 400,000 distinct CDR3 sequences, around a quarter of them seen just once; the ten biggest clones take up 73%. The sequencing sample was made of blood. The receptors were gathered from a man aged 45 to 65 with Graves' hyperthyroidism. The CDR3 runs from the conserved cysteine through the conserved F or W. Each record gives: clone size, D gene, V gene, J gene, CDR3 protein, CDR3 DNA. D genes are given only for firm matches. Clone size is not always given. Where it is, it says once, few, many or a class for expanded clones.

clone size: NA; D gene: NA; V gene: TRBV6-2/TRBV6-3; J gene: TRBJ1-2; CDR3 protein: CASSYGKHGYGYTF; CDR3 DNA: TGTGCCAGCAGTTACGGAAAACATGGCTATGGCTACACCTTC
clone size: few; D gene: NA; V gene: TRBV6-1; J gene: TRBJ2-1; CDR3 protein: CASSPGEIDNEQFF; CDR3 DNA: TGTGCCAGCAGTCCAGGGGAGATAGACAATGAGCAGTTCTTC
clone size: NA; D gene: NA; V gene: TRBV11-3; J gene: TRBJ1-6; CDR3 protein: CASSNRRGDGSPLHF; CDR3 DNA: TGTGCCAGCAGCAATCGACGGGGGGATGGTTCACCCCTCCACTTT
clone size: NA; D gene: TRBD2; V gene: TRBV12-3/TRBV12-4; J gene: TRBJ2-1; CDR3 protein: CASSDVSREHNEQFF; CDR3 DNA: TGTGCCAGCAGTGACGTCTCGCGGGAGCACAATGAGCAGTTCTTC
clone size: many; D gene: NA; V gene: TRBV7-2; J gene: TRBJ2-5; CDR3 protein: CASSRPGGTQYF; CDR3 DNA: TGTGCCAGCAGCCGACCCGGTGGGACCCAGTACTTC
clone size: NA; D gene: NA; V gene: TRBV5-6; J gene: TRBJ2-7; CDR3 protein: CASSFWGTLTYEQYF; CDR3 DNA: TGTGCCAGCAGCTTTTGGGGGACCCTCACCTACGAGCAGTACTTC
clone size: NA; D gene: TRBD1; V gene: TRBV29-1; J gene: TRBJ2-2; CDR3 protein: CSVYFGLGRGPGELFF; CDR3 DNA: TGCAGCGTCTACTTCGGTCTAGGCAGGGGGCCTGGGGAGCTGTTTTTT
clone size: NA; D gene: NA; V gene: TRBV6-6; J gene: TRBJ2-2; CDR3 protein: CASSYSLGAGELFF; CDR3 DNA: TGTGCCAGCAGTTACTCGTTGGGGGCCGGGGAGCTGTTTTTT
clone size: few; D gene: NA; V gene: TRBV11-3; J gene: TRBJ2-2; CDR3 protein: CASSLDYGGELFF; CDR3 DNA: TGTGCCAGCAGCTTAGATTATGGCGGGGAGCTGTTTTTT
clone size: NA; D gene: NA; V gene: TRBV6-1; J gene: TRBJ1-2; CDR3 protein: CASTELTGINYGYTF; CDR3 DNA: TGTGCCAGCACCGAACTCACAGGGATCAACTATGGCTACACCTTC
clone size: few; D gene: NA; V gene: TRBV11-3; J gene: TRBJ2-3; CDR3 protein: CASSLPRTDTQYF; CDR3 DNA: TGTGCCAGCAGCCTCCCGCGAACAGATACGCAGTATTTT
clone size: NA; D gene: NA; V gene: TRBV7-3; J gene: TRBJ1-6; CDR3 protein: CASSPRGFSPLHF; CDR3 DNA: TGTGCCAGCAGTCCCCGAGGTTTCTCACCCCTCCACTTT
clone size: NA; D gene: NA; V gene: TRBV27; J gene: TRBJ2-1; CDR3 protein: CASSFGTSGEQFF; CDR3 DNA: TGTGCCAGCAGTTTCGGGACTTCTGGTGAGCAGTTCTTC
clone size: NA; D gene: TRBD2; V gene: TRBV28; J gene: TRBJ2-1; CDR3 protein: CASRTSGNSYNEQFF; CDR3 DNA: TGTGCCAGCAGGACTAGCGGGAATTCCTACAATGAGCAGTTCTTC
clone size: NA; D gene: NA; V gene: TRBV12-3/TRBV12-4; J gene: TRBJ1-5; CDR3 protein: CASSQAGHSNQPQHF; CDR3 DNA: TGTGCCAGCAGTCAGGCAGGCCATAGCAATCAGCCCCAGCATTTT
clone size: NA; D gene: NA; V gene: TRBV12-3/TRBV12-4; J gene: TRBJ1-1; CDR3 protein: CASSPTGRTEAFF; CDR3 DNA: TGTGCCAGCAGTCCTACAGGGCGCACTGAAGCTTTCTTT
clone size: NA; D gene: TRBD1; V gene: TRBV28; J gene: TRBJ2-2; CDR3 protein: CASSRVRDRGRELFF; CDR3 DNA: TGTGCCAGCAGTCGAGTGCGGGACAGGGGTCGGGAGCTGTTTTTT
clone size: NA; D gene: NA; V gene: TRBV7-9; J gene: TRBJ1-5; CDR3 protein: CASSSTQGHSNQPQHF; CDR3 DNA: TGTGCCAGCAGCTCCACTCAAGGGCATAGCAATCAGCCCCAGCATTTT
clone size: NA; D gene: TRBD2; V gene: TRBV12-3/TRBV12-4; J gene: TRBJ2-7; CDR3 protein: CATALTGGEGEQYF; CDR3 DNA: TGTGCCACGGCTCTAACGGGAGGGGAGGGCGAGCAGTACTTC
clone size: NA; D gene: TRBD2; V gene: TRBV7-3; J gene: TRBJ2-7; CDR3 protein: CASSIRGRGEQYF; CDR3 DNA: TGTGCCAGTAGTATTCGCGGGAGGGGCGAGCAGTACTTC
clone size: NA; D gene: NA; V gene: TRBV27; J gene: TRBJ1-3; CDR3 protein: CASSLSGSSGNTIYF; CDR3 DNA: TGTGCCAGCAGTTTATCGGGGAGCTCTGGAAACACCATATATTTT
clone size: few; D gene: TRBD1; V gene: TRBV20-1; J gene: TRBJ1-5; CDR3 protein: CSASATTGGNQPQHF; CDR3 DNA: TGCAGTGCTAGCGCCACTACAGGGGGAAATCAGCCCCAGCATTTT
clone size: many; D gene: NA; V gene: TRBV11-2; J gene: TRBJ2-7; CDR3 protein: CASSLAARKSYEQYF; CDR3 DNA: TGTGCCAGCAGCTTAGCGGCGCGGAAATCCTACGAGCAGTACTTC
clone size: NA; D gene: NA; V gene: TRBV6-1; J gene: TRBJ1-5; CDR3 protein: CASSPGRYSNQPQHF; CDR3 DNA: TGTGCCAGCAGCCCAGGACGGTATAGCAATCAGCCCCAGCATTTT
clone size: NA; D gene: NA; V gene: TRBV2; J gene: TRBJ2-7; CDR3 protein: CAGRADSYEQYF; CDR3 DNA: TGTGCCGGCAGGGCGGACTCCTACGAGCAGTACTTC
clone size: few; D gene: TRBD2; V gene: TRBV20-1; J gene: TRBJ2-1; CDR3 protein: CSARPLGAGGYNEQFF; CDR3 DNA: TGCAGTGCTAGACCCTTGGGAGCGGGAGGGTACAATGAGCAGTTCTTC
clone size: many; D gene: NA; V gene: TRBV7-2; J gene: TRBJ2-3; CDR3 protein: CASSFQGSDTQYF; CDR3 DNA: TGTGCCAGCAGCTTTCAGGGATCAGATACGCAGTATTTT
clone size: NA; D gene: NA; V gene: TRBV3-1; J gene: TRBJ2-5; CDR3 protein: CASSQERGGNYHETQYF; CDR3 DNA: TGTGCCAGCAGCCAAGAGAGGGGCGGTAACTACCATGAGACCCAGTACTTC
clone size: once; D gene: TRBD2; V gene: TRBV20-1; J gene: TRBJ2-1; CDR3 protein: CSAGTSGRSIEQFF; CDR3 DNA: TGCAGTGCTGGAACTAGCGGGAGAAGTATTGAGCAGTTCTTC
clone size: many; D gene: NA; V gene: TRBV28; J gene: TRBJ2-7; CDR3 protein: CASTNLGTGSYEQYF; CDR3 DNA: TGTGCCAGCACCAACTTGGGGACGGGTAGCTACGAGCAGTACTTC
clone size: NA; D gene: TRBD1; V gene: TRBV20-1; J gene: TRBJ2-5; CDR3 protein: CSARGQGAETQYF; CDR3 DNA: TGCAGTGCTAGGGGACAGGGGGCAGAGACCCAGTACTTC
clone size: NA; D gene: NA; V gene: TRBV5-6; J gene: TRBJ2-1; CDR3 protein: CASSFFTRAGYNEQFF; CDR3 DNA: TGTGCCAGCAGCTTCTTCACTAGGGCGGGGTACAATGAGCAGTTCTTC
clone size: NA; D gene: NA; V gene: TRBV25-1; J gene: TRBJ2-4; CDR3 protein: CASSHMLGAKNIQYF; CDR3 DNA: TGTGCCAGCAGTCATATGCTCGGGGCCAAAAACATTCAGTACTTC
clone size: NA; D gene: NA; V gene: TRBV6-1; J gene: TRBJ2-2; CDR3 protein: CASSIQGRVTGELFF; CDR3 DNA: TGTGCCAGCAGTATCCAGGGGCGGGTCACCGGGGAGCTGTTTTTT
clone size: once; D gene: TRBD2; V gene: TRBV13; J gene: TRBJ2-1; CDR3 protein: CASSLLPGGPSYNEQFF; CDR3 DNA: TGTGCCAGCAGCTTGTTACCGGGAGGTCCCTCCTACAATGAGCAGTTCTTC
clone size: many; D gene: TRBD2; V gene: TRBV5-1; J gene: TRBJ2-7; CDR3 protein: CASSFGTSGYEQYF; CDR3 DNA: TGTGCCAGCAGCTTCGGGACTAGCGGGTACGAGCAGTACTTC
clone size: NA; D gene: TRBD1; V gene: TRBV11-3; J gene: TRBJ1-1; CDR3 protein: CASSPRDRADTEAFF; CDR3 DNA: TGTGCCAGCAGCCCTCGGGACAGGGCGGACACTGAAGCTTTCTTT
clone size: NA; D gene: TRBD2; V gene: TRBV5-1; J gene: TRBJ2-7; CDR3 protein: CASKPSLAGGTYEQYF; CDR3 DNA: TGCGCCAGCAAGCCCTCATTAGCGGGAGGGACTTACGAGCAGTACTTC
clone size: NA; D gene: TRBD2; V gene: TRBV4-1; J gene: TRBJ2-3; CDR3 protein: CASSQGSGGRADTQYF; CDR3 DNA: TGCGCCAGCAGCCAGGGAAGCGGAGGGAGGGCAGATACGCAGTATTTT
clone size: few; D gene: NA; V gene: TRBV19; J gene: TRBJ1-5; CDR3 protein: CASSIDGRWDQPQHF; CDR3 DNA: TGTGCCAGTAGTATTGACGGCAGGTGGGATCAGCCCCAGCATTTT
clone size: few; D gene: NA; V gene: TRBV12-3/TRBV12-4; J gene: TRBJ2-1; CDR3 protein: CASSFRGIEQFF; CDR3 DNA: TGTGCCAGCAGTTTTCGGGGAATTGAGCAGTTCTTC
clone size: NA; D gene: NA; V gene: TRBV7-3; J gene: TRBJ2-7; CDR3 protein: CASSARGGQEQYF; CDR3 DNA: TGTGCCAGCAGCGCCCGGGGTGGACAAGAGCAGTACTTC
clone size: NA; D gene: TRBD1; V gene: TRBV12-3/TRBV12-4; J gene: TRBJ2-7; CDR3 protein: CASSIGQVLSYEQYF; CDR3 DNA: TGTGCCAGCAGTATAGGACAGGTACTCTCCTACGAGCAGTACTTC